The 9 T cell receptor beta chains given below trace back to one sample, sequenced in a study of cytomegalovirus exposure and HLA in healthy donors. The study ran its PCR with 60 Vbeta and 13 Jbeta primers. Method: immunoSEQ multiplex PCR; TCRdb's copy keeps in-frame clones and lacks some. The sample contains fewer than 80,000 clones, about 75% of which appear only once. The sequenced sample was PBMCs. The receptors were sampled from a woman in her 40s in good health and CMV-seropositive.

The rearrangement joins TRBV27 to TRBJ2-1, with 7 positions matching TRBD2. This CDR3 has 14 residues. Per the germline V gene, CDR1 is MNHEY and CDR2 is SMNVEV (reference sequence). J lost 6 bases, V lost 4 bases, and 6 bases had no gene match. This CDR3 reads CASSSPRTSNEQFF. The CDR3 DNA is TGTGCCAGCAGTTCGCCAAGGACTAGCAATGAGCAGTTCTTC.

The chain couples TRBV27 to TRBJ2-7, with a weak D call TRBD2 (5 bases). The germline V gene encodes CDR1 MNHEY and CDR2 SMNVEV (reference sequence). Trimming stripped 2 bases from V and 2 bases from J, with 13 bases between. This CDR3 is 15 amino acids long. The CDR3 region is CASSLGGQQTYEQYF. CDR3 nucleotide sequence: TGTGCCAGCAGTTTAGGCGGGCAGCAAACCTACGAGCAGTACTTC.

This rearrangement joins TRBV4-1 to TRBJ2-1; the match to TRBD2 covers 7 bases. This CDR3 is 15 amino acids long. Germline-derived CDR1 and CDR2 are MGHRA and YSYEKL. Trimming removed 4 bases from V and 0 bases from J; junction bases left unmatched: 3. The CDR3 DNA reads as TGCGCCAGCAGCCCCCCGGGGGGCTCCTACAATGAGCAGTTCTTC. As protein: CASSPPGGSYNEQFF.

The V gene is TRBV10-3, the J gene TRBJ1-2, with D uncertain. This CDR3 spans 15 amino acids. Trimming removed 2 bases from V and 0 bases from J, with 10 bases in between. The germline gives CDR1 ENHRY, CDR2 SYGVKD. CDR3 residues: CAISEGGWTNYGYTF. The CDR3 region has the DNA TGTGCCATCAGTGAGGGAGGGTGGACTAACTATGGCTACACCTTC.

This clone was recorded a few times. The chain couples TRBV27 to TRBJ2-2, with 11 bases fitting TRBD2. The CDR3 contains 15 residues. The germline CDR1 and CDR2 sequences are MNHEY and SMNVEV (reference sequence). J lost 5 bases, V lost 3 bases, and 2 bases had no gene match. In nucleotides, the CDR3 is TGTGCCAGCAGTTTCCTAGCGGGGGGAACCGGGGAGCTGTTTTTT. It specifies CASSFLAGGTGELFF.

The genes are TRBV18 and TRBJ1-2; the D is unclear. CDR3 length: 15 amino acids. The germline V gene encodes CDR1 KGHSH and CDR2 LQKENI. V was trimmed by 0 bases and J by 8 bases, leaving 16 bases between them. The CDR3 here is CASSPPGRERMGYTF. The DNA of the CDR3 is TGTGCCAGCTCACCACCTGGTAGGGAGAGAATGGGCTACACCTTC.

This sequence joins TRBV4-2 and TRBJ2-5, with a weak D call TRBD2 (7 bases). The germline gives CDR1 LGHNA, CDR2 YNFKEQ. The CDR3 has 15 amino acids. V was pared by 3 bases and J by 4 bases, with 15 bases between. The CDR3 loop reads CASSQGRGGGETQYF. The CDR3 DNA reads TGTGCCAGCAGCCAGGGGCGGGGAGGGGGAGAGACCCAGTACTTC.

The J gene is TRBJ1-5, the V gene TRBV6-5; a possible D gene is TRBD1 (5 bases). V was clipped by 0 bases and J by 7 bases, with 16 bases between them. CDR3 length: 16 residues. CDR1 is MNHEY, CDR2 SVGAGI, per germline. CDR3 sequence (DNA): TGTGCCAGCAGTTACTCGAGCCCCCCAGGGATCCAGCCCCAGCATTTT. Translation: CASSYSSPPGIQPQHF.

The rearrangement links TRBV7-2 to TRBJ1-4; 8 bases are a match to TRBD1. CDR3 size: 13 residues. Trimming cost V 5 bases and J 6 bases; bases outside gene matches: 2. Per germline, CDR1 SGHTA and CDR2 FQGNSA. CDR3 region: CASSRTGYEKLFF. CDR3 bases: TGTGCCAGCAGCCGGACAGGGTATGAAAAACTGTTTTTT.